A single sample gave rise to the 14 T cell receptor beta chains below, sequenced in a study of T-cell memory formation after mild COVID-19. TCRdb called the 5' RACE reads again in MiXCR, with one record for every CDR3 protein. The repertoire includes roughly 52,000 distinct CDR3 sequences, more than 8% of them detected once, and approximately 1.2% sits in the top ten. The sample consisted of PBMCs or a T cell subset sorted from them (not recorded which). These receptors all come from a man aged 18 to 35 who had mild COVID-19 (a few samples of this study predate the infection). Cell type and time point are not known.

V is TRBV20-1 and J is TRBJ1-2; D remains unclear. The CDR3 has 14 residues. Germline loops: CDR1 DFQATT, CDR2 SNEGSKA (reference sequence). V lost 6 bases and J 13 bases, leaving 27 bases between the germline ends. CDR3 residues: CSASPEVGPLAFTF. The CDR3 DNA reads as TGCAGTGCATCCCCCGAGGTCGGACCTCTAGCTTTCACCTTC.

V and J are TRBV5-1 and TRBJ1-6; the D gene is possibly TRBD1 (6 bases). Trimming removed 4 bases at V and 7 bases at J, with 15 bases between. The CDR3 is 15 amino acids. Germline lookup yields CDR1 SGHRS and CDR2 YFSETQ. The DNA of the CDR3 is TGCGCCAGCAGCCTAGGACAGACACAAAATTCACCCCTCCACTTT. This codes for CASSLGQTQNSPLHF.

The chain is built from TRBV24-1 and TRBJ2-2; TRBD1 matches at 9 bases. The length of the CDR3 is 17 residues. Per germline, CDR1 KGHDR and CDR2 SFDVKD. Losses at the gene ends were 4 bases for V and 3 bases for J; bases not matched to a gene: 8. CDR3 residues: CATSDSRQGGYTGELFF. DNA for the CDR3: TGTGCCACCAGTGACTCCAGACAGGGGGGTTACACCGGGGAGCTGTTTTTT.

This clonotype was counted at least ten times. The chain couples TRBV10-3 to TRBJ2-5; the D gene is possibly TRBD1 (5 bases). This CDR3 region has 14 residues. Trimming took off 6 bases at V and 2 bases at J, with 13 bases between the two ends. The germline CDR1 and CDR2 sequences are ENHRY and SYGVKD. The CDR3 sequence is CAISRATLQETQYF. The CDR3 region has the DNA TGTGCCATCAGCAGGGCGACCCTACAAGAGACCCAGTACTTC.

The V call is TRBV28, the J call TRBJ2-7, with D maybe TRBD2 (6 bases). V was cut by 3 bases and J by 3 bases, with 18 bases left in between. CDR3 length equals 16 residues. CDR1 and CDR2 from the germline V gene are MDHEN and SYDVKM. In nucleotides, the CDR3 is TGTGCCAGCAGTTTGACCCCCAACGCGGGGTTCTACGAGCAGTACGTC. Translating it yields CASSLTPNAGFYEQYV.

The V call is TRBV4-3, the J call TRBJ1-6, with D possibly being TRBD1 (6 bases). This CDR3 comprises 15 residues. Trimming removed 4 bases from V and 0 bases from J, with 7 bases in between. Germline CDR1 LGHNA, CDR2 YSLEER. The chain's CDR3 is CASSPDSSYNSPLHF. The CDR3 bases are TGCGCCAGCAGCCCGGACAGCTCCTATAATTCACCCCTCCACTTT.

There are a few counts of this clonotype. The chain is built from TRBV20-1 and TRBJ1-2, with a possible D match to TRBD1 (6 bases). V lost 3 bases, J lost 4 bases, and 15 bases lay in between. CDR1 and CDR2 (germline): DFQATT, SNEGSKA (reference sequence). The CDR3 covers 14 residues. The CDR3, as DNA: TGCAGTGCTAGCGCCACAGGGACGGGCTATGGCTACACCTTC. Amino acids: CSASATGTGYGYTF.

The V gene is TRBV7-6, the J gene TRBJ2-6, with TRBD2 as a possible D gene (6 bases). The CDR3 covers 18 residues. Germline V lookup: CDR1 SGHVS, CDR2 FNYEAQ. Trimming took off 0 bases at V and 1 base at J, with 13 bases between the two ends. For the CDR3, the DNA is TGTGCCAGCAGCTTAGCAGGCGGGATTACATCTGGGGCCAACGTCCTGACTTTC. Its protein is CASSLAGGITSGANVLTF.

The chain combines TRBV7-2 with TRBJ1-5, with a possible D match to TRBD1 (6 bases). The CDR3 runs 15 residues. CDR1 and CDR2 (germline): SGHTA, FQGNSA. Trimming took off 1 base at V and 5 bases at J, with 12 bases between the two ends. The DNA for the CDR3 is TGTGCCAGCAGCTTAGTGGCGGCAGGGGATCAGCCCCAGCATTTT. Translation gives CASSLVAAGDQPQHF.

The V and J genes are TRBV6-2 or TRBV6-3 and TRBJ1-2, with D maybe TRBD1 (5 bases). Between the trimmed V and J ends, which lost 8 bases and 6 bases, there was a span of 16 bases. From germline, CDR1 is MNHEY and CDR2 SVGEGT. This CDR3 contains 13 residues. CDR3 nucleotide sequence: TGTGCCAGCCAGGGCAGGGCGATCGATGGCTACACCTTC. Translating gives CASQGRAIDGYTF.

This clonotype was counted between two and nine times. V is TRBV4-2 and J is TRBJ2-7; D unresolved. V gave up 1 base and J gave up 0 bases, with 10 bases separating them. Looked up from germline, CDR1 is LGHNA and CDR2 is YNFKEQ. The CDR3 runs 15 residues. The CDR3 sequence is CASSQGPIISYEQYF. The CDR3 DNA sequence: TGTGCCAGCAGCCAAGGACCTATTATCTCCTACGAGCAGTACTTC.

This clonotype was found many times. The chain recombines TRBV6-1 with TRBJ2-3; 10 bases align to TRBD2. Per germline, CDR1 MNHNS and CDR2 SASEGT. CDR3 size: 15 residues. With V trimmed by 1 base and J by 5 bases, 3 bases remained unmatched. CDR3 sequence (DNA): TGTGCCAGCAGTGAAGGGCTAGCGGGGGTAGATACGCAGTATTTT. Translation gives CASSEGLAGVDTQYF.

This clonotype was found a few times. The V and J genes are TRBV5-8 and TRBJ1-2; D is uncertain. This CDR3 contains 13 residues. V was shortened by 3 bases and J by 3 bases, with 9 bases between the two germline ends. Germline CDR1 SGHTS, CDR2 YDEGEE. CDR3: CASSSRVDYGYTF. The CDR3 DNA follows: TGTGCCAGCAGCTCGAGGGTTGACTATGGCTACACCTTC.

This clonotype was counted a few times. V is TRBV7-6 and J is TRBJ2-5; D may correspond to TRBD1 or TRBD2 (5 bases each). This CDR3 contains 14 residues. The germline V gene has CDR1 SGHVS and CDR2 FNYEAQ. Trimming stripped 1 base from V and 2 bases from J, with 8 bases between. The CDR3 sequence is CASSLDGTQETQYF. DNA of the CDR3: TGTGCCAGCAGCTTAGACGGGACGCAAGAGACCCAGTACTTC.